This TCR beta chain emerged from a study of blood T cell repertoires in COVID-19. Background on the study: Donors in the United States, Italy and Spain gave samples during acute or convalescent COVID-19.

The authors' processing: Estimated nucleated cell counts came from reference gene primer amplification. Generated by immunoSEQ multiplex PCR, the TCRdb table keeps only in-frame clones and is missing some. Clone size and the V and J calls come from that table; the DNA yielded D and trimming. The sample lists fewer than 130,000 clones, roughly 72% occurring once. This clone was seen a few times. The clonotype comes from a man older than 75 with acute or convalescent COVID-19. Sequencing input: peripheral blood.

The CDR3 DNA reads TGCGCCAGCAGCGGAGACAGGGGAGGAGAAAAACTGTTTTTT. It encodes CASSGDRGGEKLFF. The chain is built from TRBV5-1 and TRBJ1-4; 8 nucleotides agree with TRBD1. Germline V gene data show CDR1 as SGHRS and CDR2 as YFSETQ. Losses at the gene ends were 4 bases for V and 8 bases for J; bases not matched to a gene: 7. The CDR3 covers 14 residues.